This T cell receptor beta chain was observed in a study of blood T cell repertoires in COVID-19. Study at large: Acute-phase and convalescent COVID-19 samples originated in the United States, Italy and Spain.

Method: immunoSEQ multiplex PCR; TCRdb's copy keeps in-frame clones and lacks some. The sample comprises approximately 220,000 clones, 80% to 90% of which are singletons, and about 3.8% rests with the top ten. CDR3 length equals 15 residues. V gave up 10 bases and J gave up 6 bases; unmatched junction bases: 14. The germline CDR1 and CDR2 sequences are SNHLY and FYNNEI. Participants spanned ages about 18 to 100 years and resided in 24 US areas. This chain joins TRBV2 and TRBJ2-7, with 11 nucleotides matching TRBD1. This TCR was recovered from a woman in her 40s with acute COVID-19. Specimen: PBMCs or T cells enriched from blood (not recorded which). DNA for the CDR3: TGTGCCAATACAAACCGGGACAGGGGGGCGAGCGAGCAGTACTTC. Translating it yields CANTNRDRGASEQYF.